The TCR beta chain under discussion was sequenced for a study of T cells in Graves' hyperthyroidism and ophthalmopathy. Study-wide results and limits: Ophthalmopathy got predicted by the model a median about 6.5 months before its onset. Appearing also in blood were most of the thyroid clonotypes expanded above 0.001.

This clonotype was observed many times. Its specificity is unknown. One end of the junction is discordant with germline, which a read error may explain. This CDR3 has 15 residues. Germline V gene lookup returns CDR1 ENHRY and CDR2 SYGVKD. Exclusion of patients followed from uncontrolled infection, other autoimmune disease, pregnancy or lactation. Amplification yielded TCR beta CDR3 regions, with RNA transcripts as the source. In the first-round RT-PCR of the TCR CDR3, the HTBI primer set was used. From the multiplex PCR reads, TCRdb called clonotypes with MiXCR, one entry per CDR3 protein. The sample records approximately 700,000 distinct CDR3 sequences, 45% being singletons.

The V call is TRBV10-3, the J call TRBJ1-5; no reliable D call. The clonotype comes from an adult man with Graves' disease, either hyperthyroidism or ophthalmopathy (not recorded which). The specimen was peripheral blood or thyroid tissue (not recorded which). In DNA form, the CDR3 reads TGTGCCAGCAGTGACTTACGGATGATCAATCAGCCCCAGCATTTT. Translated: CASSDLRMINQPQHF.